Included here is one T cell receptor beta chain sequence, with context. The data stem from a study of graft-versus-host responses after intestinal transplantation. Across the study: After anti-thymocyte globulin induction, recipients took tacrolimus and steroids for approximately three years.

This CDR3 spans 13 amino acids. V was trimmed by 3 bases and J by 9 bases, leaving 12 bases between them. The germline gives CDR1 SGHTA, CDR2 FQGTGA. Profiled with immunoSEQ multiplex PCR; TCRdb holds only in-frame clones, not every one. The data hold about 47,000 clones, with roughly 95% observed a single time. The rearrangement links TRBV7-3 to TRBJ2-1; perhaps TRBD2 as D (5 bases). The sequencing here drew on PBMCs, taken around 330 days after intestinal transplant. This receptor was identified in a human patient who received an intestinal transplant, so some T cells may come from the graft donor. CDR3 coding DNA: TGTGCCAGCAGCTTGGCTAGCCCCGGTGAGCAGTTCTTC. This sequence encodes CASSLASPGEQFF.